Listed here is a single TCR beta chain. What it binds is not known. Losses at the gene ends were 7 bases for V and 8 bases for J; bases not matched to a gene: 8. Germline assignment: CDR1 MGHDK and CDR2 SYGVNS. The CDR3 spans 15 residues. Researchers used the Oncomine TCR Beta short-read assay to sequence DNA from cultured CD4+ T cells. TCRdb analysed the PCR reads with MiXCR anew, one entry per CDR3 protein. The sample consists of some 16,000 distinct CDR3 sequences, roughly 65% of them appearing once. The sample's treatment: approximately nine-day PBMC culture with coronavirus spike peptide pools or control peptides (ViraFEST assay). The data are from a study of vaccination and CD4 T cells after COVID-19. Study information: Six male and four female convalescents took part, two of them Hispanic.

General observations from the study: The study examined relatively few convalescent patients and included no early post-infection timepoints.

Sequencing input: CD4+ T cells from blood, cultured in vitro. The chain employs TRBV25-1 and TRBJ2-1; TRBD2 matches at 13 bases. The sequence was collected from a human donor who had recovered from COVID-19. The CDR3 DNA reads as TGTGCCAGCACTCCTTGGACTAGCGGGGGATATGAGCAGTTCTTC. It encodes CASTPWTSGGYEQFF.